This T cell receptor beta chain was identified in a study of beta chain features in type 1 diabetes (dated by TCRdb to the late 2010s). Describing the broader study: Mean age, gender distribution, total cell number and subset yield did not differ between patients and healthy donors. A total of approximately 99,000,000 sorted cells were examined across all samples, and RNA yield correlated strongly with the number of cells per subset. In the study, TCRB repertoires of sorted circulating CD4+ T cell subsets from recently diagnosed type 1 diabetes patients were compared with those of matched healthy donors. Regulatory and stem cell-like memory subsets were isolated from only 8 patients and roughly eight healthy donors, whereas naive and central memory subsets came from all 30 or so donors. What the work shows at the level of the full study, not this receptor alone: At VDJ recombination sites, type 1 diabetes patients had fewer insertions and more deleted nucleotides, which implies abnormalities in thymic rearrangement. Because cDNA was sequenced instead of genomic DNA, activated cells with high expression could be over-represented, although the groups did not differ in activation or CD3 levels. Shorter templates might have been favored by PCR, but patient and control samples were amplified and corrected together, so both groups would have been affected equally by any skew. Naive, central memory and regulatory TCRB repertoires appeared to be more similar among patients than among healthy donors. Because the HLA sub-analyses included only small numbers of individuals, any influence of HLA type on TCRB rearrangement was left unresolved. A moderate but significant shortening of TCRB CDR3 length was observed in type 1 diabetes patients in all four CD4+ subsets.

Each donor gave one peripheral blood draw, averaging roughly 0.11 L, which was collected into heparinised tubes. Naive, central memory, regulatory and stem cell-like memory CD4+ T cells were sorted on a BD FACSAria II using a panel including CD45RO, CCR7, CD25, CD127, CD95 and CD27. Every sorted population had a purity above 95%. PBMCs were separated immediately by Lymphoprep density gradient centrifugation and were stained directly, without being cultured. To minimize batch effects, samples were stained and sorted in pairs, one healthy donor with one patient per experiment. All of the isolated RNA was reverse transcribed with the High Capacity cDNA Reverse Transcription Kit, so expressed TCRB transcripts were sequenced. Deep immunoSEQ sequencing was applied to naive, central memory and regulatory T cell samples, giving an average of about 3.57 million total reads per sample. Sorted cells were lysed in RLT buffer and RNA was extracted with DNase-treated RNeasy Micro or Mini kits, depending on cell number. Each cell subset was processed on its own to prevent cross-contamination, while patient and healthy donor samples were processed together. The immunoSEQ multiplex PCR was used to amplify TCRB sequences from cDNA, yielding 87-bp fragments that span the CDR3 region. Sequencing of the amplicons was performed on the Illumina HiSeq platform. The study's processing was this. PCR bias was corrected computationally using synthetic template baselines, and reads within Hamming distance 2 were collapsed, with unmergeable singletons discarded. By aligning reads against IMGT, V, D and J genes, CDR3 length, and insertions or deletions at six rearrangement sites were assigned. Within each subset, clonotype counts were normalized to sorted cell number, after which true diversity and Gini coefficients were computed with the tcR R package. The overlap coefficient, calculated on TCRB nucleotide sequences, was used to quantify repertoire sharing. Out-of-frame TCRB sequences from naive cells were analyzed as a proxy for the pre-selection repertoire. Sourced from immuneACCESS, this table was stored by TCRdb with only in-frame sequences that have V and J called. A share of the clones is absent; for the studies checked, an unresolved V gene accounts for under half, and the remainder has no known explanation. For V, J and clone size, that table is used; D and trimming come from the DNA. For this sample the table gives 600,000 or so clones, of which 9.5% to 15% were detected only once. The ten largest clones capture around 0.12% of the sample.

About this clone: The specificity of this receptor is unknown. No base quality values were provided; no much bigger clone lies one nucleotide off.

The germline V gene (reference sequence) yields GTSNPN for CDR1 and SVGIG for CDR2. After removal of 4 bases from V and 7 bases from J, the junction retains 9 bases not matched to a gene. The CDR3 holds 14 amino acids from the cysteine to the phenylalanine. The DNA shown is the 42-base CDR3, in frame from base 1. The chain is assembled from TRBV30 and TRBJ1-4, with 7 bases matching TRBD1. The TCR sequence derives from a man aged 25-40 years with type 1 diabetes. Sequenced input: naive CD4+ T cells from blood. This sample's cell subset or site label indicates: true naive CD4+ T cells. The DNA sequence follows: TGTGCCTGGAAAACCGGGACAGTCATTGAAAAACTGTTTTTT. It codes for CAWKTGTVIEKLFF.